This T cell receptor beta chain is drawn from a study of T cell responses to AZD1222 COVID-19 vaccine. The assay was immunoSEQ multiplex PCR, and TCRdb's table has in-frame clones only and misses some. The sample records 100,000 to 150,000 clones, 90% being singletons. Looked up from germline, CDR1 is MDHEN and CDR2 is SYDVKM. V lost 2 bases, J lost 4 bases, and 11 bases lay in between. The CDR3 covers 14 residues. The chain employs TRBV28 and TRBJ1-1; D not certain. The clonotype comes from an adult in good health. Sample: peripheral blood, taken on day 0 of AZD1222 vaccination. The CDR3 reads CASSLQEGFTEAFF. The CDR3, as DNA: TGTGCCAGCAGTTTACAGGAGGGTTTCACTGAAGCTTTCTTT.